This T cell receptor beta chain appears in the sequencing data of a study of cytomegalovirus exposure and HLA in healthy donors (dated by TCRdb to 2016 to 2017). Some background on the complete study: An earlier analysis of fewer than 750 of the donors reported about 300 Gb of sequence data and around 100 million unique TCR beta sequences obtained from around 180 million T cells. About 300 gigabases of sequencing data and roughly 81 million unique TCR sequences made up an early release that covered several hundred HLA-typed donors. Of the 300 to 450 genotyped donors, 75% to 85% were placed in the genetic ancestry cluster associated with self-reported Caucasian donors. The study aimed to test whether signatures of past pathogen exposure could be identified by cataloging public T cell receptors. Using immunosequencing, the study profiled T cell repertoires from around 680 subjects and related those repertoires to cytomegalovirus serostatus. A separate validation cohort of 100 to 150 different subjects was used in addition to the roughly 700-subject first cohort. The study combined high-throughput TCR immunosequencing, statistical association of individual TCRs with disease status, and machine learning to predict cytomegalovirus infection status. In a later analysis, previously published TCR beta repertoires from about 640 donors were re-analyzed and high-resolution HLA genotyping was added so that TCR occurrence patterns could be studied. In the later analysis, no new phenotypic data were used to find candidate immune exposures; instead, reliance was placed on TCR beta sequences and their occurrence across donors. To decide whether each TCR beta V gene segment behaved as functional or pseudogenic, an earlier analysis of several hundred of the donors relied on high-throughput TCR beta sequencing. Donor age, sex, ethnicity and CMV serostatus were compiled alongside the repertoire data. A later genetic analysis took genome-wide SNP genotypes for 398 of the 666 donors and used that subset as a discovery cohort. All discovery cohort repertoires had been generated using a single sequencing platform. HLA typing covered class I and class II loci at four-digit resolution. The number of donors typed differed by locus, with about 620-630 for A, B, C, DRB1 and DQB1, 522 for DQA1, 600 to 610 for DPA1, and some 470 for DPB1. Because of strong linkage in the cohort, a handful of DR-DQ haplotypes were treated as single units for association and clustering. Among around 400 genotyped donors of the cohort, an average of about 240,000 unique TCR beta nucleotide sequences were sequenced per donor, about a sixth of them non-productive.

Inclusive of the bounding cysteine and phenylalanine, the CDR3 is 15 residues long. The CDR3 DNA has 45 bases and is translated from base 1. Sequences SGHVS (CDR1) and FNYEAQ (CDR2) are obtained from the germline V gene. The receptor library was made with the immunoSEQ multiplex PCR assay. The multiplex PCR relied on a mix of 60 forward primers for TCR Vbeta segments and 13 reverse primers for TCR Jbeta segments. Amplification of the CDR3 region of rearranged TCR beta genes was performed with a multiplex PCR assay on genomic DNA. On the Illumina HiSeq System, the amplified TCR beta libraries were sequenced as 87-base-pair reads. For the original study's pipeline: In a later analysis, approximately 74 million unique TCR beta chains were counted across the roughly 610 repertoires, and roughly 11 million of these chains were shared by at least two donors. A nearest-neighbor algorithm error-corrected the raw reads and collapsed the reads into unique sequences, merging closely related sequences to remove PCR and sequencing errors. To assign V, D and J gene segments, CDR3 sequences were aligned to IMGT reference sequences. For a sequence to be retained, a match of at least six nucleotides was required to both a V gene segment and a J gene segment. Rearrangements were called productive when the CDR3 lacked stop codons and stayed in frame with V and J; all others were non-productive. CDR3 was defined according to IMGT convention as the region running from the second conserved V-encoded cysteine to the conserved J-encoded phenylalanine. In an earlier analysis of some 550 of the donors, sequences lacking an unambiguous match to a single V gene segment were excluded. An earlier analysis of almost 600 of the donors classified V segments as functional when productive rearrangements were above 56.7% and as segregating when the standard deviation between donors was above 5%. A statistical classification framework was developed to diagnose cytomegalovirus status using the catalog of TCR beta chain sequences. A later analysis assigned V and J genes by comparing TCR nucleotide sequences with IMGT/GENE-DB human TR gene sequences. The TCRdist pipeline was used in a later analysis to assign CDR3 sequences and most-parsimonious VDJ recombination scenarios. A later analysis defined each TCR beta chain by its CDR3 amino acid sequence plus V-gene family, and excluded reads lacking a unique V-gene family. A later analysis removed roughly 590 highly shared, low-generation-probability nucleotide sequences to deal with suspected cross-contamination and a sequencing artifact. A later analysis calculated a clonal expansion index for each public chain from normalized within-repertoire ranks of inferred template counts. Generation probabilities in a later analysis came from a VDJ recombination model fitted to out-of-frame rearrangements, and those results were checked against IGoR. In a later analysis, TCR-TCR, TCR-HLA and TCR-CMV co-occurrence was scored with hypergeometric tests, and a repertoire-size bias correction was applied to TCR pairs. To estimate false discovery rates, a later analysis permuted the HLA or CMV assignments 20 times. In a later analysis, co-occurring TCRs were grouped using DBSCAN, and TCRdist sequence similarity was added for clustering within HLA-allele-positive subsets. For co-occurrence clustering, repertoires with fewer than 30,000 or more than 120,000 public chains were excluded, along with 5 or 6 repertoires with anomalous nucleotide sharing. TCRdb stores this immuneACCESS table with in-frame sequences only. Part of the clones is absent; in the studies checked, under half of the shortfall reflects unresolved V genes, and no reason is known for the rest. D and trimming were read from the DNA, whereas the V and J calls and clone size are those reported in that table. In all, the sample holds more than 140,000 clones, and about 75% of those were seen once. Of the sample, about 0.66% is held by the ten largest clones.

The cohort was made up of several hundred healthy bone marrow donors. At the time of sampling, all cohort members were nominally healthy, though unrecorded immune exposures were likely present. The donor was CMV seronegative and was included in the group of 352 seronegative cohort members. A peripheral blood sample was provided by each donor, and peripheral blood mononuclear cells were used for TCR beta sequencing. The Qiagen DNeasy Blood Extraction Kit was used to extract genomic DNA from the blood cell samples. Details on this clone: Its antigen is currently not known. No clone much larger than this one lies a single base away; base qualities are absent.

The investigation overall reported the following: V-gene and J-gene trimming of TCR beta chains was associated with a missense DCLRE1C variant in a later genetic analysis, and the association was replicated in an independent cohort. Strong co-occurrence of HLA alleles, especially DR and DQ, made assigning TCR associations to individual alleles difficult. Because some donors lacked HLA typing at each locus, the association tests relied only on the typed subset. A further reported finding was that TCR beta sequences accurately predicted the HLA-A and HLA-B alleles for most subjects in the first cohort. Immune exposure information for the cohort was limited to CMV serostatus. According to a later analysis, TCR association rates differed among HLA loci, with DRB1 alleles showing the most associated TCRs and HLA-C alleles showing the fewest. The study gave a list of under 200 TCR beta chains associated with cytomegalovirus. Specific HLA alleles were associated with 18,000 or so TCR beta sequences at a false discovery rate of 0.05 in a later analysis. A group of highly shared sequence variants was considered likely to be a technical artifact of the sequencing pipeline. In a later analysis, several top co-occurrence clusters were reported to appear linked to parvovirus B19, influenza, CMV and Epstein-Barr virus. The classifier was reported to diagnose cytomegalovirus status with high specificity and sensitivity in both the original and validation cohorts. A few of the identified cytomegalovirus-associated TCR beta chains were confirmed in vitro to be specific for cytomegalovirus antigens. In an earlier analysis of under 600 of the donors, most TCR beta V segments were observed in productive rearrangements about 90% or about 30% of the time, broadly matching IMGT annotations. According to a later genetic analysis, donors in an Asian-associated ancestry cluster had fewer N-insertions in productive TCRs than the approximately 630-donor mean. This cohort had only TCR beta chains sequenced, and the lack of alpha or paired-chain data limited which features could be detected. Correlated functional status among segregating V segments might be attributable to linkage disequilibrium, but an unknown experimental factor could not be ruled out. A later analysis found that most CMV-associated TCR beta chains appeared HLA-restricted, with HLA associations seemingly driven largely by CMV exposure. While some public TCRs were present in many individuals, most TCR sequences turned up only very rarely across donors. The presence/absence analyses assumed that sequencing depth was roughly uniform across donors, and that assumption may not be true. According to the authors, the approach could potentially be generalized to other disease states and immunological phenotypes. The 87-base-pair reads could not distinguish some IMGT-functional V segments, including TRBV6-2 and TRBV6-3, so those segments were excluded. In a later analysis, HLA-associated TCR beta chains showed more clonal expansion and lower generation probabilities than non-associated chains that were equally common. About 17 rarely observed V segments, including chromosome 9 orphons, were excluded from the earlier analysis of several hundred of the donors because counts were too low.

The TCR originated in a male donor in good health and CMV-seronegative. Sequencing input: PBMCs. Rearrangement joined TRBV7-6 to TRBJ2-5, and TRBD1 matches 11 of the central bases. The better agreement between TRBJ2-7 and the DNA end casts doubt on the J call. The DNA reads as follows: TGTGCCAGCAGCTCAGGGACAGGGGGCTCCTACGAGCAGTACTTC. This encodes CASSSGTGGSYEQYF.